This is a list of T cell receptor beta chains from one sample in a study of vaccination and CD4 T cells after COVID-19. One entry per CDR3 protein, called by TCRdb with MiXCR from the PCR reads. The sample includes 15,000 to 20,000 distinct CDR3 sequences, 70% of them seen just once. These receptors' targets are unknown. The sample taken for sequencing was CD4+ T cells from blood, cultured in vitro. The receptors were gathered from a human donor who had recovered from COVID-19. The CDR3 runs from the conserved cysteine through the conserved F or W. The order of the fields is CDR3 protein, CDR3 DNA, D gene, V gene, CDR3 length, clone size, J gene. D genes are given only for firm matches. Only part of the rows carry a size: once, few, many, or a class if the clone is expanded.

CASRSTGGISNEQFF | TGTGCCAGCAGGTCCACAGGGGGAATAAGTAATGAGCAGTTCTTC | TRBD1 | TRBV28 | 15 | NA | TRBJ2-1
CASSYSNYGTAQETQYF | TGTGCCAGCAGTTACTCGAATTACGGGACAGCACAAGAGACCCAGTACTTC | TRBD1 | TRBV6-2/TRBV6-3 | 17 | NA | TRBJ2-5
CASSRSWDRRSSNQPQHF | TGTGCCAGCAGCCGATCCTGGGACAGAAGAAGTAGCAATCAGCCCCAGCATTTT | TRBD1 | TRBV6-1 | 18 | once | TRBJ1-5
CSVDRGNEQFF | TGCAGCGTTGACAGGGGCAATGAGCAGTTCTTC | NA | TRBV29-1 | 11 | once | TRBJ2-1
CSASVQNTGELFF | TGCAGTGCTAGTGTACAGAACACCGGGGAGCTGTTTTTT | NA | TRBV20-1 | 13 | few | TRBJ2-2
CATSDGGRLGNQPQHF | TGTGCCACCAGTGATGGGGGGCGACTGGGCAATCAGCCCCAGCATTTT | NA | TRBV24-1 | 16 | NA | TRBJ1-5
CASSDDRMNTEAFF | TGTGCCAGCAGTGACGACAGAATGAACACTGAAGCTTTCTTT | NA | TRBV6-1 | 14 | NA | TRBJ1-1
CATSDYRPDTQYF | TGTGCCACCAGTGATTATAGGCCAGATACGCAGTATTTT | NA | TRBV24-1 | 13 | once | TRBJ2-3
CAWSVSRVGYGYTF | TGTGCCTGGAGTGTATCCAGGGTGGGCTATGGCTACACCTTC | NA | TRBV30 | 14 | NA | TRBJ1-2
CASSLGAGYYNSPLHF | TGTGCCAGCAGCTTAGGGGCAGGTTACTATAATTCACCCCTCCACTTT | NA | TRBV7-2 | 16 | NA | TRBJ1-6